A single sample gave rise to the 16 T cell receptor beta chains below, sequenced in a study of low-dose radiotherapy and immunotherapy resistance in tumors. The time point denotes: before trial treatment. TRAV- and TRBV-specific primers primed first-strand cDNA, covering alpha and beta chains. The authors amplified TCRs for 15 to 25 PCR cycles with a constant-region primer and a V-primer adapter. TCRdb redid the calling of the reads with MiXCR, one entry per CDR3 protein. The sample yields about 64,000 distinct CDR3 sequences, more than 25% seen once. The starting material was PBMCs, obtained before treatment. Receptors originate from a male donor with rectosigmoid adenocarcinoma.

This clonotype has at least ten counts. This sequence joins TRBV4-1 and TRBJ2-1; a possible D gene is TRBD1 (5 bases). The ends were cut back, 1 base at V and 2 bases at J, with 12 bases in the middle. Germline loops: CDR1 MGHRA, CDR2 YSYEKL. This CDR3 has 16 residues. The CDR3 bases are TGCGCCAGCAGCCAAGTGGACATTATAGCCTACAATGAGCAGTTCTTC. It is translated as CASSQVDIIAYNEQFF.

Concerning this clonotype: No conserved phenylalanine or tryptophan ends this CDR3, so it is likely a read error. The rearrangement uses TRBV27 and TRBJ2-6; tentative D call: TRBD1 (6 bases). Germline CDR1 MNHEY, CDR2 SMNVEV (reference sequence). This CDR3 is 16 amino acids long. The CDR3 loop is CASSERGSAGANFLTS. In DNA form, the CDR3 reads TGTGCCAGCTCCGAGAGGGGTTCTGCAGGGGCCAACTTCCTGACTTCC.

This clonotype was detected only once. The CDR3 coding sequence is TGCGCCAGCAGCCAAGATATAGGACAGATCTACGAGCAGTACTTC. Its translation: CASSQDIGQIYEQYF. This chain joins TRBV4-1 and TRBJ2-7; possibly TRBD1 for D (6 bases). The ends were cut back, 0 bases at V and 3 bases at J, with 12 bases in the middle. This CDR3 is 15 amino acids long. CDR1 and CDR2 from the germline V gene are MGHRA and YSYEKL.

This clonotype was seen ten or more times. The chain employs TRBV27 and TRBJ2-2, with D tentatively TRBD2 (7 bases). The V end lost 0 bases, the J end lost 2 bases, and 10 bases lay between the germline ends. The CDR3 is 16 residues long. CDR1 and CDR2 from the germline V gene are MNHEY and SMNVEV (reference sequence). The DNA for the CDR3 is TGTGCCAGCAGTTTATCGGGGGGGGCCAACACCGGGGAGCTGTTTTTT. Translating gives CASSLSGGANTGELFF.

CDR3 protein: CASSPALEYEQYF. CDR3 sequence (DNA): TGTGCCAGCAGTCCCGCCCTTGAGTACGAGCAGTACTTC. This rearrangement joins TRBV28 to TRBJ2-7, with D unclear. Germline CDR1 MDHEN, CDR2 SYDVKM. This CDR3 spans 13 amino acids. The V end lost 5 bases, the J end lost 4 bases, and 12 bases lay between the germline ends.

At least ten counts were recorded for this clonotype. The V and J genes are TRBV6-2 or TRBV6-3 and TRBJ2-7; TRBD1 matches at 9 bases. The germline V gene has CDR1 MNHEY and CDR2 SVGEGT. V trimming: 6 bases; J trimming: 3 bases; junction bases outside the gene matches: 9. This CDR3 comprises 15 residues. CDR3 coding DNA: TGTGCCAGCAGGACCGACAGGGGGTCGGTCTACGAGCAGTACTTC. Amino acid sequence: CASRTDRGSVYEQYF.

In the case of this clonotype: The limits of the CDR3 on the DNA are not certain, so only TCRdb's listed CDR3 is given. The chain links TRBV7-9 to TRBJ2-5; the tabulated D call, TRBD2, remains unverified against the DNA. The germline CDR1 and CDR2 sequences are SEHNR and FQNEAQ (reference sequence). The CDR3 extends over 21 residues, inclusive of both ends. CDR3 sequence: CASSFYICSARTSGRRETQYF.

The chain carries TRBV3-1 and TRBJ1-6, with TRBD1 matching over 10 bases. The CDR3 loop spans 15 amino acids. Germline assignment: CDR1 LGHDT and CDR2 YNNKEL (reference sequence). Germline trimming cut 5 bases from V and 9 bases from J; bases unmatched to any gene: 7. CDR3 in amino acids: CASSARDRGGSPLHF. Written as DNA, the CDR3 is TGTGCCAGCAGCGCGCGGGACAGGGGAGGTTCACCCCTCCACTTT.

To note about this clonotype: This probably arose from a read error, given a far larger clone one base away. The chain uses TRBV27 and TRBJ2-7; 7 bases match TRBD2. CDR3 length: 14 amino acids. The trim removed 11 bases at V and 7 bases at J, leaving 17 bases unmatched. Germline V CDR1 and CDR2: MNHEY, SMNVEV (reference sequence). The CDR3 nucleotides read TGTGCCGCTGCATGGGGACTACACTACAATGAGCAGTACTTC. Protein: CAAAWGLHYNEQYF.

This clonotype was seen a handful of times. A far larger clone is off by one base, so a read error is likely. CDR3 nucleotides: TGCGCCAGCAGTCACGAGTTCTCTATCTGTGGGCCCTACGAGCAGTTCTTC. The encoded protein is CASSHEFSICGPYEQFF. The V call is TRBV23-1, the J call TRBJ2-1; no reliable D call. TRBV23-1 is an open reading frame, and its role is uncertain. V lost 3 bases and J 10 bases, leaving 25 bases between the germline ends. This CDR3 has 17 residues.

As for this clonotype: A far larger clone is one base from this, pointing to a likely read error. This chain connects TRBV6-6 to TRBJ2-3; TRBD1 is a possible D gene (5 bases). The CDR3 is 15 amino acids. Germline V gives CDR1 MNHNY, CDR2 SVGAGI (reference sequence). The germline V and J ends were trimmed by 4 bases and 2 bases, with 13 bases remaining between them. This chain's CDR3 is CASSSDSGSTDTQYF. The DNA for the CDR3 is TGTGCCAGCAGTTCCGACAGTGGTTCCACAGATACGCAGTATTTT.

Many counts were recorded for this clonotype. In DNA, the CDR3 is TGTGCCAGCGGGAACTACAATGAGCAGTTCTTC. It encodes CASGNYNEQFF. The chain couples TRBV24-1 to TRBJ2-1; possible D gene TRBD2, 6 bases. CDR1 is KGHDR and CDR2 is SFDVKD in the germline V gene. There are 11 residues in the CDR3. Trimming removed 11 bases at V and 3 bases at J, with 7 bases between.

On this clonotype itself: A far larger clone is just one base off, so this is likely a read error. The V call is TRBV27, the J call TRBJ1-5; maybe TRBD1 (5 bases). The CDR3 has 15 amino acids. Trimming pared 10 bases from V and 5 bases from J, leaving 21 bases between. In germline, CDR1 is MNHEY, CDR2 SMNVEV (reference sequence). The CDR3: CAISPGGGSHQPQHF. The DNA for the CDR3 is TGTGCCATCAGCCCCGGGGGAGGGAGCCATCAGCCCCAGCATTTT.

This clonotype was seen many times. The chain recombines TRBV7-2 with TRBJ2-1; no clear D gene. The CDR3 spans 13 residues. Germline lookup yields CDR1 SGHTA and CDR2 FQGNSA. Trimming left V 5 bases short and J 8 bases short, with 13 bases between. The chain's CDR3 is CASSPARGHEQFF. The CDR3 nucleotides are TGTGCCAGCAGCCCCGCGCGAGGCCATGAGCAGTTCTTC.

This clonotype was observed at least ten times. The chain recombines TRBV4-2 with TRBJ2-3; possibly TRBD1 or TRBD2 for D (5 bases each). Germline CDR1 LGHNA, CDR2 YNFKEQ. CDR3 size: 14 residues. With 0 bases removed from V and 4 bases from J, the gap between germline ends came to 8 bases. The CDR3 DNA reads TGTGCCAGCAGCCAAGATCAGGGAGCAGATACGCAGTATTTT. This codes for CASSQDQGADTQYF.

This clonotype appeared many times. CDR3 protein: CASRGLDLHEQYF. The DNA for the CDR3 is TGTGCCAGCAGGGGACTAGATCTCCACGAGCAGTACTTC. The chain recombines TRBV7-9 with TRBJ2-7, with 8 bases identical to TRBD2. V lost 6 bases and J lost 5; bases outside the gene matches: 6. CDR1 is SEHNR, CDR2 FQNEAQ, per germline (reference sequence). The CDR3 extends over 13 amino acids.